This TCR beta chain originates from a study of human T cells and chemical hapten exposure (dated by TCRdb to the early 2020s). For the wider study: For sensitization, 2% DPC in acetone was applied to a roughly 2 cm by roughly 2 cm area of upper inner arm skin. Throughout the study period of around 25 weeks, patients also received therapeutic DPC doses to the scalp every week. Patch testing was performed on the upper back with Finn chambers containing 0.01% DPC, and the patch tests were scored after 6 days according to International Contact Dermatitis Research Group standards. Most of the patients in the cohort were female, and the cohort covered alopecia areata with under or over 50% scalp involvement, alopecia totalis and alopecia universalis. Libraries were pooled for sequencing, and variation in per-sample TCR yields was attributed mainly to small differences in library volumes within the pool. The study tracked peripheral blood TCR repertoire changes in vivo during primary and secondary sensitization to the hapten diphenylcyclopropenone (DPC) in alopecia patients. Blood was sampled from patients pre-sensitization (week 0) and at 2, 6 and about 24 weeks after DPC sensitization. Some 29 alopecia patients gave blood for TCR sequencing at one to four time points (pre-sensitization, 2, 6 and 24 weeks). Study-level results and caveats: After repeated subsampling, changes were observed in the strength of the expansion versus patch-test correlation and in the threshold at which the correlation became significant. DPC sensitization did not change the number of TCRs with a frequency above 1 in 1000, and there was no evidence of changes in global repertoire structure. Compared with pre-sensitization or healthy control sets, expanded TCRs formed significantly more large CDR3 similarity clusters, which is consistent with antigen-driven responses. Patch test score was positively correlated with the number of PT1 expanded TCRs, with significance at thresholds 8, 16 and 32 but not at 4. Because every patient had alopecia, a presumed autoimmune disease, the patients' immune response might differ from that of healthy individuals.

Cut back by 0 bases and 5 bases, the V and J ends lie 12 bases apart. The CDR3 holds 14 amino acids from the cysteine to the phenylalanine. The only DNA kept is the CDR3, 42 bases in frame from the first base. Taken from the germline V gene, the CDR1 and CDR2 loops are SGDLS and YYNGEE. The library was prepared using RACE. Sequencing was carried out with a NextSeq 500. Library preparation attached unique molecular identifiers to individual cDNA molecules for quantitative, reproducible TCR counting. For every blood RNA sample, sequencing covered both the TCR alpha and TCR beta chains. As for how the authors treated the data: The median number of TCRs per sample was approximately 96,000, ranging from roughly 23,224 to 690,600. V, J and CDR3 annotation of the TCR reads was performed with the Decombinator software suite. To make PS versus PT1 abundance plots, every sample was subsampled to the same number of TCRs (28,000). TCRs were defined as expanded if absent before sensitization and observed at least eight times at the 2-week time point. TCRdb redid the processing of the public reads, applying fastp at Q25 and MiXCR, and retained in-frame beta chains. Each CDR3 protein gets just one entry, which takes the most common genes and DNA from the rows behind it. The V and J calls were not made by the authors but by TCRdb's processing. The sample table records roughly 200,000 distinct CDR3 sequences; 24% of these occur just once. The top ten clonotypes cover roughly 2.4% of the sample.

This clonotype was observed a few times. The specificity of this receptor is unknown. No much larger clone is present one base from it, and per-base qualities are unavailable. The time point label of this sample denotes: patch test 3, about 24 weeks after DPC sensitization. In light of the paper, this sample's treatment or condition label describes: therapeutic diphenylcyclopropenone sensitization with weekly scalp DPC. At every patch-test visit, the blood draw took place before the patch test was put on. To be eligible, patients had to be aged 18 to 70, diagnosed with alopecia and judged suitable for DPC therapy, while pregnant patients were excluded. Total RNA was extracted from unfractionated whole blood that had been collected in Tempus Blood RNA tubes.

The source is a woman aged 40 to 49 with alopecia areata. Some clones in this sample may be carry-over from other donors' samples. The sequence links TRBV9 to TRBJ2-7; matching of 6 bases hints at TRBD2 as the D gene. The sample here was whole blood, taken in connection with sensitization to the hapten diphenylcyclopropenone (DPC). This receptor carries the CDR3 CASSVGLENDEQYF. The DNA sequence follows: TGTGCCAGCAGCGTAGGACTAGAGAATGACGAGCAGTACTTC.